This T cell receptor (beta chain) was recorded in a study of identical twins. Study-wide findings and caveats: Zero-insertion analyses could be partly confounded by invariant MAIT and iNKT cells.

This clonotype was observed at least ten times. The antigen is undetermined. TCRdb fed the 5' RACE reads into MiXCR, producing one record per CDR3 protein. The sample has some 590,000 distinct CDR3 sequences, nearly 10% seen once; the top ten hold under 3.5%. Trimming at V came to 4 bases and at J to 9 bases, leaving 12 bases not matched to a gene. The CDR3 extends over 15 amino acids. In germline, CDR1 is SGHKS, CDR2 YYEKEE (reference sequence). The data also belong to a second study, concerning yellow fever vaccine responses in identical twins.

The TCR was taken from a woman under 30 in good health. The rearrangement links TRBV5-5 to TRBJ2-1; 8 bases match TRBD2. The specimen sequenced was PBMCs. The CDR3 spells CASSPGVSGVSEQFF. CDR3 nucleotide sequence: TGTGCCAGCAGCCCCGGGGTTAGCGGGGTCAGTGAGCAGTTCTTC.